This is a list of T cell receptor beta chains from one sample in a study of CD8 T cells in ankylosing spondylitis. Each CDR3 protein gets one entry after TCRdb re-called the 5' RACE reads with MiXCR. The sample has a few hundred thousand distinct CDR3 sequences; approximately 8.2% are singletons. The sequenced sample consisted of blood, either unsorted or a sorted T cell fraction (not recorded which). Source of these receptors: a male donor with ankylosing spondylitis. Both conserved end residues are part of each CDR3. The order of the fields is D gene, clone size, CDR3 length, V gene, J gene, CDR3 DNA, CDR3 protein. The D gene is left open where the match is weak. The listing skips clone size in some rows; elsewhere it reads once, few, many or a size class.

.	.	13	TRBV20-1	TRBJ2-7	TGCAGTGCTTTTCTGGGCCTCTCCTACGAGCAGTACTTC	CSAFLGLSYEQYF
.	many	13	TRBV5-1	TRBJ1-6	TGCGCCAGCAGTAGTTACAGCAATTCACCCCTCCACTTT	CASSSYSNSPLHF
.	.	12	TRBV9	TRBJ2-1	TGTGCCAGCAGCGTAGTTGGCCATGAGCAGTTCTTC	CASSVVGHEQFF
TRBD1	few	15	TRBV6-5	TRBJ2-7	TGTGCCAGCAGTTACCGGACAGGGGGCATCTACGAGCAGTACTTC	CASSYRTGGIYEQYF
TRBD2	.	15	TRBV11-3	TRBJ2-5	TGTGCCAGCAGCTTAGAGCTAGCGGGCGACGGGACCCAGTACTTC	CASSLELAGDGTQYF
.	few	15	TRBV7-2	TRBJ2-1	TGTGCCAGCAGCACGGACTACCACTCCTACAATGAGCAGTTCTTC	CASSTDYHSYNEQFF
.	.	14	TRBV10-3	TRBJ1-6	TGTGCCATCAGTGAAGGCAGGACAAATTCACCCCTCCACTTT	CAISEGRTNSPLHF
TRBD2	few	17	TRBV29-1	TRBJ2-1	TGCAGCGTTGAAGATCGGCCTAGCGGGGGTACCTACAATGAGCAGTTCTTC	CSVEDRPSGGTYNEQFF
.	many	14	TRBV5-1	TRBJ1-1	TGCGCCAGCAGCTTGGTGGCGGAACTGGCTGAAGCTTTCTTT	CASSLVAELAEAFF
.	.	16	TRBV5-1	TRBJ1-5	TGCGCCAGCAGCATTGGGGACAACTATAGCAATCAGCCCCAGCATTTT	CASSIGDNYSNQPQHF
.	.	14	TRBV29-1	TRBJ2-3	TGCAGCCCAGGGACACCTCTGGGCACAGATACGCAGTATTTT	CSPGTPLGTDTQYF
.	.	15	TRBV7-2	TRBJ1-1	TGTGCCAGCAGCTTATGGCAGGGTGTTGGAACTGAAGCTTTCTTT	CASSLWQGVGTEAFF
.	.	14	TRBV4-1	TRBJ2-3	TGCGCCAGCAGCCCACTAGGGGACGGGGATACGCAGTATTTT	CASSPLGDGDTQYF
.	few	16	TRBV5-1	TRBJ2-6	TGCGCCAGCAGCTTGGTAACGGGGGATGGGGCCAACGTCCTGACTTTC	CASSLVTGDGANVLTF
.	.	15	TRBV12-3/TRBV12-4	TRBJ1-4	TGTGCCAGCTGGGGAGAAACAGCAACTAATGAAAAACTGTTTTTT	CASWGETATNEKLFF
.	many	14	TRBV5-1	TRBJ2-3	TGCGCCAGCAGCTTCTCAGGCCCCCCAGATACGCAGTATTTT	CASSFSGPPDTQYF
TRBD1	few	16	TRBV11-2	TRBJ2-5	TGTGCCAGCAGCTTAAACCGGGACAGCAACGAAGAGACCCAGTACTTC	CASSLNRDSNEETQYF
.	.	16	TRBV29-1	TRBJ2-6	TGCAGCGTTGAAGCGAGGAGTAACTCTGGGGCCAACGTCCTGACTTTC	CSVEARSNSGANVLTF